This T cell receptor (beta chain) was sequenced for a study of control samples from healthy donors and cancer patients. CDR3 length equals 16 residues. V lost 5 bases to trimming and J lost 1 base; unmatched junction nucleotides: 7. Germline lookup yields CDR1 SGHTA and CDR2 FQGNSA. Repertoires were generated with immunoSEQ multiplex PCR, while TCRdb's copy carries only in-frame clones and drops some. The sample has about 170,000 clones; roughly 91% are singletons. Sequencing was performed on blood. This clonotype was obtained from a woman in her 30s in good health. The chain joins TRBV7-2 to TRBJ1-1; 10 bases match TRBD1. The chain's CDR3 is CASSEPGTGANTEAFF. The CDR3 DNA reads as TGTGCCAGCAGCGAACCGGGGACAGGGGCGAACACTGAAGCTTTCTTT.